A single sample is the source of the 21 T cell receptor beta chains below, sequenced in a study of T-cell reconstitution after alpha-beta-depleted transplantation in children. A library of TCRbeta sequences, prepared with unique molecular identifiers, was generated. TCRdb passed the PCR reads through MiXCR, listing each CDR3 protein once. The sample includes 230,000 or so distinct CDR3 sequences, 9.7% of them seen just once. Specimen: PBMCs from the stem cell graft donor, collected from the stem cell graft. All receptors come from a human donor who donated a stem cell graft to a child with SCID.

This clonotype was observed a handful of times. The chain has TRBV3-1 and TRBJ2-1, with 11 positions matching TRBD1. Germline V CDR1 and CDR2: LGHDT, YNNKEL (reference sequence). The CDR3 is 14 amino acids. Trimming took 10 bases from V and 8 from J; bases not matched to a gene: 10. Written as DNA, the CDR3 is TGTGCCACCCTTCGGGGGACAGGGGGTGATGAGCAGTTCTTC. Translation gives CATLRGTGGDEQFF.

This clonotype was seen repeatedly, ten times or more. The rearrangement joins TRBV4-3 to TRBJ1-1; D ambiguous. V lost 3 bases, J lost 1 base, and 12 bases lay in between. Germline V CDR1 and CDR2: LGHNA, YSLEER. The CDR3 sequence is 15 residues long. In DNA, the CDR3 is TGCGCCAGCAGCCAGTCAGCCGGGGAGAACACTGAAGCTTTCTTT. Amino acid sequence: CASSQSAGENTEAFF.

This clonotype was detected ten times or more. The rearrangement links TRBV9 to TRBJ2-7; 10 bases match TRBD2. V gave up 0 bases and J gave up 2 bases; unmatched junction bases: 2. The germline V gene has CDR1 SGDLS and CDR2 YYNGEE. The CDR3 is made up of 15 amino acids. CDR3 nucleotides: TGTGCCAGCAGCGTAGATACTAGCGGGACCTACGAGCAGTACTTC. Protein sequence: CASSVDTSGTYEQYF.

This clonotype has at least ten counts. This chain uses TRBV12-3 or TRBV12-4 with TRBJ2-3; TRBD2 agrees at 12 bases. This CDR3 has 17 residues. Trimming removed 6 bases from V and 2 bases from J; junction bases left unmatched: 9. The DNA of the CDR3 is TGTGCCAGCAGCTCAGGACTAGCGGGATCTTACACAGATACGCAGTATTTT. It specifies CASSSGLAGSYTDTQYF.

This clonotype was recorded many times. The V call is TRBV5-1, the J call TRBJ1-1; 7 bases fit TRBD1. The CDR3 totals 14 residues. V was pared by 0 bases and J by 5 bases, with 4 bases of the junction left unmatched. Germline V gives CDR1 SGHRS, CDR2 YFSETQ. CDR3 in amino acids: CASSLGAGGTEAFF. The CDR3 DNA follows: TGCGCCAGCAGCTTGGGGGCAGGGGGGACTGAAGCTTTCTTT. The entire variable domain, with the rest obtained from reference TRBV5-1 and TRBJ1-1, is as follows: KAGVTQTPRYLIKTRGQQVTLSCSPISGHRSVSWYQQTPGQGLQFLFEYFSETQRNKGNFPGRFSGRQFSNSRSEMNVSTLELGDSALYLCASSLGAGGTEAFFGQGTRLTVV.

This clonotype was recorded many times. V is TRBV5-6 and J is TRBJ1-1; D gene uncertain. Germline V gene data show CDR1 as SGHDT and CDR2 as YYEEEE. CDR3 length equals 16 residues. Trimming took off 0 bases at V and 1 base at J, with 13 bases between the two ends. CDR3 amino acids: CASSLAIGEANTEAFF. CDR3 DNA sequence: TGTGCCAGCAGCTTGGCGATAGGTGAGGCGAACACTGAAGCTTTCTTT.

The table lists this clonotype with many counts. The chain carries TRBV19 and TRBJ1-4; D is perhaps TRBD1 (5 bases). Trimming pared 7 bases from V and 11 bases from J, leaving 14 bases between. The germline V gene encodes CDR1 LNHDA and CDR2 SQIVND (reference sequence). The CDR3 is 12 residues long. The CDR3 sequence: CASTTGEGKLFF. The CDR3 coding sequence is TGTGCCAGTACCACCGGCGAGGGGAAACTGTTTTTT. The full variable domain, its missing parts supplied by reference TRBV19 and TRBJ1-4, is DGGITQSPKYLFRKEGQNVTLSCEQNLNHDAMYWYRQDPGQGLRLIYYSQIVNDFQKGDIAEGYSVSREKKESFPLTVTSAQKNPTAFYLCASTTGEGKLFFGSGTQLSVL.

At least ten counts were recorded for this clonotype. This chain links TRBV5-1 with TRBJ1-1; 11 nucleotides line up with TRBD1. CDR1 and CDR2 (germline): SGHRS, YFSETQ. The ends lost 4 bases at V and 8 bases at J; junction bases unmatched: 7. The CDR3 spans 14 residues. In nucleotides, the CDR3 is TGCGCCAGCAGCCCGGGACAGGGGGAAGAGGAAGCTTTCTTT. It encodes CASSPGQGEEEAFF.

There are many counts of this clonotype. V is TRBV20-1 and J is TRBJ2-5, with 7 bases that match TRBD2. This CDR3 region has 15 residues. In germline, CDR1 is DFQATT, CDR2 SNEGSKA (reference sequence). V lost 0 bases and J lost 5; bases outside the gene matches: 9. This CDR3 is CSARDLAGVYETQYF. DNA of the CDR3: TGCAGTGCTAGAGATCTGGCGGGGGTGTATGAGACCCAGTACTTC.

There are many counts of this clonotype. The V gene is TRBV7-3, the J gene TRBJ1-6; unclear D gene. Germline-derived CDR1 and CDR2 are SGHTA and FQGTGA. The CDR3 extends over 14 amino acids. The germline V and J ends were trimmed by 8 bases and 0 bases, with 8 bases remaining between them. CDR3 in amino acids: CASSGSSYNSPLHF. The CDR3 DNA follows: TGTGCCAGCTCCGGGAGCTCCTATAATTCACCCCTCCACTTT.

Regarding this clonotype: A read error may explain this, as a much larger clone is one base away. This chain uses TRBV12-3 or TRBV12-4 with TRBJ1-5; 9 bases line up with TRBD1. This CDR3 is 13 amino acids long. CDR3 coding DNA: TGTGACAGCAGCACACAGGGGGCCCAGCCCCAGCATTTT. It translates to CDSSTQGAQPQHF.

This clonotype was recorded at least ten times. The chain combines TRBV7-2 with TRBJ1-3; perhaps TRBD1 as D (6 bases). The CDR3 is made up of 16 amino acids. Per the germline V gene, CDR1 is SGHTA and CDR2 is FQGNSA. The V end was cut by 4 bases, the J end by 0 bases, with 13 bases between. The CDR3 sequence is CASSWRGVTSGNTIYF. The DNA for the CDR3 is TGTGCCAGCAGCTGGAGGGGGGTCACCTCTGGAAACACCATATATTTT.

This clonotype was counted many times. The CDR3 DNA reads TGCAGTGCAGACCGGACATTGAATTCACCCCTCCACTTT. It encodes CSADRTLNSPLHF. The chain joins TRBV20-1 to TRBJ1-6, with D tentatively TRBD1 (5 bases). This CDR3 has 13 residues. Germline V gene lookup returns CDR1 DFQATT and CDR2 SNEGSKA (reference sequence). V was cut by 6 bases and J by 7 bases, with 13 bases left in between.

Turning to this clonotype: The junction and the germline gene differ at one end; a read error may be behind it. CDR3 bases: TGCTGTGCTAGACCGGTCGGGTCCCTGAAAAGGGACAATGAGCAGTTCTTC. As protein: CCARPVGSLKRDNEQFF. The chain is built from TRBV20-1 and TRBJ2-1, with D unresolved. Germline CDR1 reads DFQATT; CDR2 reads SNEGSKA (reference sequence). This CDR3 has 17 amino acids.

This clonotype was seen repeatedly, ten times or more. Here the CDR3 DNA reads TGTGCCAGCAGTTTTTATGGGGACAGATTGGGTTCCGATACGCAGTATTTT. Translation: CASSFYGDRLGSDTQYF. V and J are TRBV27 and TRBJ2-3; 7 nucleotides agree with TRBD1. Germline V gene data show CDR1 as MNHEY and CDR2 as SMNVEV (reference sequence). V was clipped by 3 bases and J by 6 bases; unmatched bases: 15. CDR3 length: 17 amino acids.

This clonotype was found many times. The chain recombines TRBV4-1 with TRBJ1-1; tentatively, D is TRBD1 (5 bases). The CDR3 runs 14 residues. CDR1 MGHRA and CDR2 YSYEKL come from the germline V gene. Trimming took off 0 bases at V and 8 bases at J, with 13 bases between the two ends. CDR3 sequence reads: CASSQDAGGREAFF. The CDR3 region has the DNA TGCGCCAGCAGCCAAGATGCGGGGGGACGCGAAGCTTTCTTT.

This clonotype was picked up many times. This chain uses TRBV7-2 with TRBJ1-2, with 8 bases lining up with TRBD1. There are 16 residues in the CDR3. V lost 5 bases, J lost 5 bases, and 13 bases stayed unmatched. In germline, CDR1 is SGHTA, CDR2 FQGNSA. CDR3 coding DNA: TGTGCCAGCAGCCATTCCCCAGGGGGCTTGGGGTATGGCTACACCTTC. This sequence encodes CASSHSPGGLGYGYTF. The whole variable domain, filled in from reference TRBV7-2 and TRBJ1-2, reads GAGVSQSPSNKVTEKGKDVELRCDPISGHTALYWYRQSLGQGLEFLIYFQGNSAPDKSGLPSDRFSAERTGGSVSTLTIQRTQQEDSAVYLCASSHSPGGLGYGYTFGSGTRLTVV.

This clonotype was recorded at least ten times. The chain couples TRBV7-2 to TRBJ1-3, with D maybe TRBD1 (6 bases). This CDR3 spans 14 amino acids. Trimming shortened V by 4 bases and J by 2 bases, and 9 bases separated the two germline ends. The germline gives CDR1 SGHTA, CDR2 FQGNSA. DNA of the CDR3: TGTGCCAGCAGCTCAGGGGCGACTGGAAACACCATATATTTT. Its translation is CASSSGATGNTIYF.

This clonotype was seen many times. The CDR3 bases are TGCAGTGCTGCCCCTGGGCAGCCTAATTCACCCCTCCACTTT. Translating it yields CSAAPGQPNSPLHF. The chain recombines TRBV20-1 with TRBJ1-6; D not certain. The CDR3 has 14 amino acids. CDR1 is DFQATT, CDR2 SNEGSKA, per germline (reference sequence). V lost 5 bases and J 6 bases, leaving 14 bases between the germline ends.

This clonotype was detected a few times. The chain couples TRBV5-1 to TRBJ2-3; 10 nucleotides match TRBD1. Germline assignment: CDR1 SGHRS and CDR2 YFSETQ. With 5 bases clipped from V and 2 bases from J, the junction kept 20 bases outside the gene matches. The CDR3 extends over 20 amino acids. CDR3 DNA: TGCGCCAGCAGGGAAAACTCCGGGACAGGGGTATATTACTCCACAGATACGCAGTATTTT. Protein product: CASRENSGTGVYYSTDTQYF.

Ten or more counts support this clonotype. V is TRBV7-8 and J is TRBJ2-5, with D uncertain. Trimming cost V 1 base and J 6 bases, with 9 bases left between them. CDR1 is SGHVS, CDR2 FQNEAQ, per germline. The CDR3 has 13 amino acids. CDR3 sequence: CASSLGTVKTQYF. As DNA, the CDR3 is TGTGCCAGCAGCTTAGGGACGGTGAAGACCCAGTACTTC. The variable domain in full, with the rest retrieved from reference TRBV7-8 and TRBJ2-5, is GAGVSQSPRYKVAKRGQDVALRCDPISGHVSLFWYQQALGQGPEFLTYFQNEAQLDKSGLPSDRFFAERPEGSVSTLKIQRTQQEDSAVYLCASSLGTVKTQYFGPGTRLLVL.